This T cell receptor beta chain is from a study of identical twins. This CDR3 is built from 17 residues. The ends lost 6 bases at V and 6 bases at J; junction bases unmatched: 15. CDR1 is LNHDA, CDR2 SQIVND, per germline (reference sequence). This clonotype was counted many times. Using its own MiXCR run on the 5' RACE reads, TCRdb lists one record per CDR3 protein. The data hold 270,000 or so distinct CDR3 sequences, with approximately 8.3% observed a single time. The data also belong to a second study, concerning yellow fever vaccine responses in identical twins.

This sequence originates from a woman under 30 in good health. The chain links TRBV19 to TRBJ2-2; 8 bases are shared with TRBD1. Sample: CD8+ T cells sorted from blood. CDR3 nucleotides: TGTGCCAGTAGAAACAGAATGGGGGACAGGATCCCCGGGGAGCTGTTTTTT. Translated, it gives CASRNRMGDRIPGELFF.